The rows below give T cell receptor beta chains drawn from one sample of a study of T cell clones after liver transplantation. Produced via immunoSEQ multiplex PCR; TCRdb's table is partial and in-frame only. The profile shows some 70,000 clones, 80% of them singletons. The input for sequencing was CD4+ T cells from blood, taken before liver transplant. These receptor sequences come from a human donor who received a liver transplant. Both conserved end residues are part of each CDR3. The order of the fields is J gene, clone size, V gene, CDR3 length, D gene, CDR3 protein, CDR3 DNA. D genes are given only for firm matches. Clone size appears in some rows only: once, few, many, or a class for an expanded clone.

>TRBJ2-3|-|TRBV5-1|16|-
CASSLGRGGGTDTQYF
TGCGCCAGCAGCTTGGGTAGGGGAGGCGGCACAGATACGCAGTATTTT
>TRBJ2-3|-|TRBV2|13|TRBD2
CAIGTTSTDTQYF
TGTGCCATCGGGACTACAAGCACAGATACGCAGTATTTT
>TRBJ2-1|-|TRBV7-3|15|TRBD2
CASSTGLAAFNEQFF
TGTGCCAGCAGCACGGGACTAGCGGCCTTCAATGAGCAGTTCTTC
>TRBJ2-2|-|TRBV7-2|15|-
CASSPLRPGTGELFF
TGTGCCAGCAGCCCCCTCCGACCTGGCACCGGGGAGCTGTTTTTT
>TRBJ2-3|-|TRBV5-4|15|TRBD2
CASSSLAASRDTQYF
TGTGCCAGCAGCTCCCTAGCGGCCTCGCGGGATACGCAGTATTTT
>TRBJ1-1|few|TRBV19|13|-
CASSAYMNTEAFF
TGTGCCAGTAGTGCCTACATGAACACTGAAGCTTTCTTT
>TRBJ1-2|-|TRBV6-5|13|-
CATTGGGGYGYTF
TGTGCCACAACCGGGGGGGGAGGCTATGGCTACACCTTC
>TRBJ1-1|-|TRBV7-9|12|-
CASSFSGSEAFF
TGTGCCAGCAGCTTCTCCGGGTCTGAAGCTTTCTTT
>TRBJ1-3|once|TRBV30|15|-
CAWTRGTPTGNTIYF
TGTGCCTGGACCCGCGGGACCCCCACTGGAAACACCATATATTTT
>TRBJ2-1|-|TRBV5-4|16|TRBD2
CASSLAPSGSYNEQFF
TGTGCCAGCAGCTTGGCCCCTAGCGGGAGCTACAATGAGCAGTTCTTC
>TRBJ1-1|-|TRBV5-1|14|-
CASSLARMNTEAFF
TGCGCCAGCAGCTTGGCCAGGATGAACACTGAAGCTTTCTTT
>TRBJ1-3|-|TRBV10-1|14|-
CASSAESSGNTIYF
TGCGCCAGCAGTGCGGAGAGCTCTGGAAACACCATATATTTT
>TRBJ1-1|few|TRBV14|18|-
CASSQDEGWRIMNTEAFF
TGTGCCAGCAGCCAAGATGAAGGTTGGCGGATCATGAACACTGAAGCTTTCTTT
>TRBJ2-7|-|TRBV18|14|-
CASSPAGDPYEQYF
TGTGCCAGCTCACCTGCAGGCGACCCCTACGAGCAGTACTTC
>TRBJ2-2|-|TRBV19|18|-
CASSIMGGLTGTTGELFF
TGTGCCAGTAGTATAATGGGGGGCCTGACAGGGACCACCGGGGAGCTGTTTTTT
>TRBJ2-1|-|TRBV7-2|15|TRBD2
CASSLTGTSFNEQFF
TGTGCCAGCAGCTTGACCGGGACTAGCTTCAATGAGCAGTTCTTC
>TRBJ2-5|once|TRBV5-4|14|TRBD1
CASSLETGSETQYF
TGTGCCAGCAGCTTGGAGACAGGGTCGGAGACCCAGTACTTC
>TRBJ1-1|-|TRBV4-3|13|-
CASSRHRNTEAFF
TGCGCCAGCAGCCGCCACAGGAACACTGAAGCTTTCTTT
>TRBJ1-2|-|TRBV6-1|14|TRBD1
CASSFSSMTGGYTF
TGTGCCAGCAGTTTTTCTAGCATGACAGGGGGCTACACCTTC
>TRBJ1-2|-|TRBV7-8|13|TRBD1
CASSLGRTGKLTF
TGTGCCAGCAGCTTAGGTCGGACAGGGAAACTCACCTTC
>TRBJ2-7|few|TRBV28|12|-
CASSFQNYEQYF
TGTGCCAGCAGTTTTCAGAACTACGAGCAGTACTTC
>TRBJ2-1|-|TRBV11-2|17|TRBD2
CASSLAGLAGLGNEQFF
TGTGCCAGCAGCTTAGCGGGACTAGCGGGATTGGGGAATGAGCAGTTCTTC
>TRBJ1-3|-|TRBV7-9|13|-
CASSPSLGNTIYF
TGTGCCAGCAGCCCCTCGCTTGGAAACACCATATATTTT
>TRBJ1-2|-|TRBV5-1|15|-
CASSPGDGANYGYTF
TGCGCCAGCAGCCCAGGGGACGGAGCTAACTATGGCTACACCTTC
>TRBJ2-1|-|TRBV5-6|17|TRBD2
CASSNWGTSGKHNEQFF
TGTGCCAGCAGCAATTGGGGGACTAGCGGGAAACACAATGAGCAGTTCTTC
>TRBJ1-3|-|TRBV18|14|-
CASSPEGSGNTIYF
TGTGCCAGCTCACCCGAGGGCTCTGGAAACACCATATATTTT
>TRBJ2-7|-|TRBV9|14|-
CASSVVPATYEQYF
TGTGCCAGCAGCGTAGTACCTGCTACCTACGAGCAGTACTTC
>TRBJ2-4|-|TRBV27|23|TRBD2
CASSSSTGLAGGFPSRAKNIQYF
TGTGCCAGCAGTTCCTCGACGGGACTAGCGGGAGGGTTCCCAAGTAGGGCCAAAAACATTCAGTACTTC
>TRBJ2-5|-|TRBV28|15|-
CASSLVPGLQETQYF
TGTGCCAGCAGTTTAGTTCCGGGCCTCCAAGAGACCCAGTACTTC
>TRBJ2-7|-|TRBV10-3|15|-
CAISESTRNTYEQYF
TGTGCCATCAGTGAGTCGACCAGAAACACCTACGAGCAGTACTTC
>TRBJ2-2|few|TRBV4-1|14|-
CASSPGASIMELFF
TGCGCCAGCAGCCCCGGGGCTAGCATTATGGAGCTGTTTTTT
>TRBJ2-1|-|TRBV9|13|-
CASSGTVANEQFF
TGTGCCAGCAGCGGGACGGTGGCGAATGAGCAGTTCTTC
>TRBJ2-5|-|TRBV28|12|-
CASSPEQETQYF
TGTGCCAGCAGCCCAGAGCAAGAGACCCAGTACTTC
>TRBJ2-7|-|TRBV4-3|15|TRBD2
CASSQELAVPYEQYF
TGCGCCAGCAGCCAAGAACTAGCGGTGCCCTACGAGCAGTACTTC
>TRBJ2-3|once|TRBV30|15|-
CAWRAPGLYTDTQYF
TGTGCCTGGAGGGCCCCGGGACTGTACACAGATACGCAGTATTTT
>TRBJ1-5|-|TRBV6-5|14|-
CASSKLGAGQPQHF
TGTGCCAGCAGTAAATTGGGGGCGGGTCAGCCCCAGCATTTT
>TRBJ1-2|-|TRBV7-8|15|-
CASSLDSAGNYGYTF
TGTGCCAGCAGCTTAGATTCGGCGGGAAACTATGGCTACACCTTC
>TRBJ2-5|-|TRBV27|17|TRBD2
CASSLGPHEAGGETQYF
TGTGCCAGCAGTTTAGGGCCGCATGAGGCGGGAGGGGAGACCCAGTACTTC
>TRBJ2-1|-|TRBV6-5|14|TRBD2
CASRGTSGLNEQFF
TGTGCCAGCAGAGGGACTAGCGGGCTCAATGAGCAGTTCTTC
>TRBJ1-1|-|TRBV9|14|-
CASSPRRVNTEAFF
TGTGCCAGCAGCCCCCGAAGAGTGAACACTGAAGCTTTCTTT
>TRBJ2-1|-|TRBV7-9|15|-
CASNLVGSGYNEQFF
TGTGCCAGCAACTTGGTAGGTTCTGGCTACAATGAGCAGTTCTTC
>TRBJ2-1|-|TRBV11-2|13|TRBD1
CASRGTGNNEQFF
TGTGCCAGCAGAGGGACAGGGAACAATGAGCAGTTCTTC
>TRBJ1-2|once|TRBV12-5|10|-
CASAGFGYTF
TGTGCTAGTGCTGGGTTTGGCTACACCTTC
>TRBJ1-4|-|TRBV7-9|15|-
CASSLDWTTNEKLFF
TGTGCCAGCAGCTTAGATTGGACGACTAATGAAAAACTGTTTTTT
>TRBJ2-7|-|TRBV5-4|16|TRBD1
CASSPRDRGRPYEQYF
TGTGCCAGCAGCCCGAGGGACAGGGGGCGCCCCTACGAGCAGTACTTC
>TRBJ2-6|-|TRBV5-1|16|-
CASSPLLSSGANVLTF
TGCGCCAGCAGCCCTCTCCTTAGCTCTGGGGCCAACGTCCTGACTTTC
>TRBJ2-3|once|TRBV5-1|13|-
CASSSSPTDTQYF
TGCGCCAGCAGCTCTAGCCCCACAGATACGCAGTATTTT
>TRBJ2-7|-|TRBV14|16|TRBD2
CASSQGLAGSSYEQYF
TGTGCCAGCAGCCAAGGACTAGCGGGTTCCTCCTACGAGCAGTACTTC
>TRBJ2-7|-|TRBV5-1|13|-
CASSLEWGDEQYF
TGCGCCAGCAGCTTGGAGTGGGGGGACGAGCAGTACTTC